Below, 2 T cell receptor beta chains from the same sample are listed, as sequenced in a study of T-cell reconstitution after alpha-beta-depleted transplantation in children. Unique molecular identifiers were used in preparing the TCRbeta library. A single record per CDR3 protein comes from TCRdb applying MiXCR to the PCR reads. The top ten hold 1.1% of the sample, which has around 600,000 distinct CDR3 sequences, around a sixth seen once. The sequencing here drew on PBMCs from the stem cell graft donor, taken from the stem cell graft. Receptors originate from a human donor who donated a stem cell graft to a child with acute myeloid leukemia.

This clonotype was seen ten or more times. This chain links TRBV27 with TRBJ2-1; 7 bases fit TRBD1. Germline CDR1 reads MNHEY; CDR2 reads SMNVEV (reference sequence). The trim removed 5 bases at V and 6 bases at J, leaving 13 bases unmatched. The CDR3 consists of 16 residues. CDR3 bases: TGTGCCAGCAGTCTACGACAGGGCAATTGGGGCAATGAGCAGTTCTTC. Translated, it gives CASSLRQGNWGNEQFF.

This clonotype was observed a few times. The rearrangement links TRBV5-4 to TRBJ2-7; tentatively, D is TRBD1 or TRBD2 (6 bases each). This CDR3 has 15 residues. V gave up 2 bases and J gave up 3 bases, with 15 bases separating them. Germline assignment: CDR1 SGHNT and CDR2 YYREEE (reference sequence). DNA for the CDR3: TGTGCCAGCAGCTTATCCGCAGGGGACTTCTACGAGCAGTACTTC. It is translated as CASSLSAGDFYEQYF.